This is a list of T cell receptor beta chains from one sample in a study of T cell responses to AZD1222 COVID-19 vaccine. Sequencing was performed with immunoSEQ multiplex PCR; in TCRdb, only in-frame clones are kept and a portion is missing. The profile covers some 100,000 clones, with about 85% appearing a single time and about 1.7% taken by the ten largest. The source material was peripheral blood, sampled on day 0 of AZD1222 vaccination. These receptors all come from an adult in good health. Each CDR3 is given with its conserved first and last residue. D genes are given only for firm matches. Expanded clones are given a class, and other clones once, few, many or no size at all.

d_call clone_size j_call v_call cdr3_nt cdr3_aa
. . TRBJ1-5 TRBV6-5 TGTGCCAGCAGTTACAGGGGGACTTATCAGCCCCAGCATTTT CASSYRGTYQPQHF
TRBD2 . TRBJ2-5 TRBV18 TGTGCCAGCTCACCGGGACTATCCCAAGAGACCCAGTACTTC CASSPGLSQETQYF
TRBD1 . TRBJ1-2 TRBV19 TGTGCCAGTTTCCCGGGACAGGGGGCGTTTGGCTACACCTTC CASFPGQGAFGYTF
. . TRBJ1-5 TRBV19 TGTGCCAGTAGTAGTAGGTTCAATCAGCCCCAGCATTTT CASSSRFNQPQHF
. . TRBJ1-2 TRBV4-1 TGCGCCAGCAGCCAAGTCCCCGGGGAGGACTATGGCTACACCTTC CASSQVPGEDYGYTF
TRBD1 . TRBJ1-1 TRBV5-1 TGCGCCAGCAGCCGTTCATCGACAGGGCTGACTGAAGCTTTCTTT CASSRSSTGLTEAFF
. . TRBJ2-1 TRBV29-1 TGCAGCGTTGCGGCTAGCGAGTACAATGAGCAGTTCTTC CSVAASEYNEQFF
. . TRBJ1-5 TRBV7-2 TGTGCCAGCAGCTTAGCGCCTTTCGGTTCTGGGGTAGGAGAGAGCAATCAGCCCCAGCATTTT CASSLAPFGSGVGESNQPQHF
. . TRBJ2-7 TRBV4-2 TGTGCCAGCAGCCAAGATCTTATTCGGACGGGGAACAATAACCAGTACTTC CASSQDLIRTGNNNQYF
. . TRBJ1-1 TRBV5-5 TGTGCCAGCAGCTTCCAGGGTGACGCTGAAGCTTTCTTT CASSFQGDAEAFF
. . TRBJ1-4 TRBV28 TGTGCCAGCAGGCTAGGGCCTTCGGGTAATGAAAAACTGTTTTTT CASRLGPSGNEKLFF
. . TRBJ1-6 TRBV6-6 TGTGCCAGCAGTTACGAGGGGGGATATAATTCACCCCTCCACTTT CASSYEGGYNSPLHF
. . TRBJ1-1 TRBV30 TGTGCCTGGAACTCGGACAGGAACACTGAAGCTTTCTTT CAWNSDRNTEAFF
TRBD1 . TRBJ2-7 TRBV6-2/TRBV6-3 TGTGCCAGCAGTTCCATCCAGTCCGGGACAGTGGGAGATGAGCAGTACTTC CASSSIQSGTVGDEQYF
. . TRBJ2-2 TRBV7-9 TGTGCCAGCAGCCCCTCGGTACCCGGGGAGCTGTTTTTT CASSPSVPGELFF
. . TRBJ1-2 TRBV24-1 TGTGCCACTAAGCGGGGGGCCGGGCCCTATGGCTACACCTTC CATKRGAGPYGYTF
. . TRBJ1-6 TRBV28 TGTGCCAGCAGCACCGCGGGTCAAGGGGGAGACTCACCCCTCCACTTT CASSTAGQGGDSPLHF
. . TRBJ2-5 TRBV5-8 TGTGCCAGCAGCTTCCCCACACGGGGGAGCCAAGAGACCCAGTACTTC CASSFPTRGSQETQYF
. . TRBJ1-2 TRBV7-9 TGTGCCAGCACCCAAGGTCAGGGCCCCTATGGCTACACCTTC CASTQGQGPYGYTF
. . TRBJ1-2 TRBV5-6 TGTGCCAGCAGCCCCCTGGGGGGCGGAGGGGGCTACACCTTC CASSPLGGGGGYTF
. . TRBJ1-3 TRBV11-3 TGTGCCAGCAGCCTCCTTCGGGGCTCTGGAAACACCATATATTTT CASSLLRGSGNTIYF
. once TRBJ1-1 TRBV9 TGTGCCAGCAGCGTAGGAGGCGAGGGCACTGAAGCTTTCTTT CASSVGGEGTEAFF
TRBD2 . TRBJ2-1 TRBV7-9 TGTGCCAGCAGCCCGGGACTAGCGGGAGTTGAGCAGTTCTTC CASSPGLAGVEQFF
TRBD2 . TRBJ2-7 TRBV11-2 TGTGCCAGCAGCCTCACCCGGGGGCTAGCGGGCTCCTACGAGCAGTACTTC CASSLTRGLAGSYEQYF
. . TRBJ1-1 TRBV11-3 TGTGCCAGCAGCGGGCAGGGGAACACTGAAGCTTTCTTT CASSGQGNTEAFF
. . TRBJ2-2 TRBV6-5 TGTGCCAGCGTCACAGGTTTTACTCCCGGGGAGCTGTTTTTT CASVTGFTPGELFF
. . TRBJ1-1 TRBV21-1 TGTGCCACCCAACGTCTTGGGGGGCTGGCCGAATGGGGGAACACTGAAGCTTTCTTT CATQRLGGLAEWGNTEAFF
TRBD1 . TRBJ2-7 TRBV5-5 TGTGCCAGCAGCTTGGTGTGGGACAGGCTAATTCCCTACGAGCAGTACTTC CASSLVWDRLIPYEQYF
. . TRBJ2-1 TRBV21-1 TGTGCCAGCACCCTAAGATCCTACAATGAGCAGTTCTTC CASTLRSYNEQFF
. . TRBJ1-1 TRBV19 TGTGCCAGTATGGACAGAGTGAACACTGAAGCTTTCTTT CASMDRVNTEAFF
TRBD1 . TRBJ1-4 TRBV4-3 TGCGCCAGCAGCCATAGACAGGGTAATGAAAAACTGTTTTTT CASSHRQGNEKLFF
. . TRBJ1-3 TRBV6-5 TGTGCCAGCAGTTACGGAGGGGGCTCTGGAAACACCATATATTTT CASSYGGGSGNTIYF
TRBD1 once TRBJ2-2 TRBV4-3 TGCGCCAGCAGCCAAGATAATAGGCCTGGACAGGTGTACACCGGGGAGCTGTTTTTT CASSQDNRPGQVYTGELFF
. . TRBJ1-5 TRBV28 TGTGCCAGCAGTTTAGCGGCAGGGGCGCGGAGCAATCAGCCCCAGCATTTT CASSLAAGARSNQPQHF
TRBD1 . TRBJ2-7 TRBV4-1 TGCGCCAGCAGCCAAGGGACAGGTAAAAGCTCCTACGAGCAGTACTTC CASSQGTGKSSYEQYF
TRBD2 . TRBJ2-1 TRBV7-3 TGTGCCAGCAGCGCTGTATTAGCGGGCAATGAGCAGTTCTTC CASSAVLAGNEQFF
TRBD1 . TRBJ2-1 TRBV6-5 TGTGCCAGCAGGACAGGGGGCTCCTACAATGAGCAGTTCTTC CASRTGGSYNEQFF
. . TRBJ2-1 TRBV6-2/TRBV6-3 TGTGCCAGCAGTTACACCAGTATGGGTCCCCCCAATGAGCAGTTCTTC CASSYTSMGPPNEQFF
. . TRBJ1-3 TRBV14 TGTGCCAGCAGCCAGATAAGACAGCCCTTAAACACCATATATTTT CASSQIRQPLNTIYF
TRBD2 . TRBJ2-3 TRBV11-2 TGTGCCAGCAGCTTGACTAGCGGGAGCACAGATACGCAGTATTTT CASSLTSGSTDTQYF
. . TRBJ2-7 TRBV18 TGTGCCAGCTCACCAGCATTTGGCGGGGACGAGCAGTACTTC CASSPAFGGDEQYF
TRBD2 once TRBJ2-1 TRBV2 TGTGCCAGCAGTCCGGACGGCGGGAGTCGGTACAATGAGCAGTTCTTC CASSPDGGSRYNEQFF
. . TRBJ2-1 TRBV11-3 TGTGCCAGCAGCGCCGGGGGTTCAGCACCTTTCTTC CASSAGGSAPFF
. . TRBJ2-5 TRBV24-1 TGTGCCACCAGTGAGGGACCGTTACAAGAGACCCAGTACTTC CATSEGPLQETQYF
. once TRBJ1-5 TRBV2 TGTGCCAGCCGTGCACGGACCGCAGGCAATCAGCCCCAGCATTTT CASRARTAGNQPQHF
TRBD2 few TRBJ2-1 TRBV7-2 TGTGCCAGCCGGTTAGCGGGAGGGGTTAATGAGCAGTTCTTC CASRLAGGVNEQFF
TRBD1 . TRBJ2-1 TRBV5-8 TGTGCCAGCAGCACGGACAGGGTAGGGGACAATGAGCAGTTCTTC CASSTDRVGDNEQFF
. . TRBJ2-1 TRBV7-2 TGTGCCAGCAGCCACCCAAGCTCCTACAATGAGCAGTTCTTC CASSHPSSYNEQFF
TRBD1 . TRBJ2-1 TRBV4-2 TGTGCCAGCAGCCAAACCGGGACAGATTACAATGAGCAGTTCTTC CASSQTGTDYNEQFF
TRBD2 . TRBJ2-3 TRBV5-1 TGCGCCAGCAGCTCTAGACTAGCGGGAGAAGCTAGAGATACGCAGTATTTT CASSSRLAGEARDTQYF
. . TRBJ2-5 TRBV7-9 TGTGCCAGCAGCTTTACGGAGACCCAGTACTTC CASSFTETQYF
. . TRBJ1-1 TRBV11-3 TGTGCCAGCAGCCTCCGAAGAATGAACACTGAAGCTTTCTTT CASSLRRMNTEAFF
TRBD2 . TRBJ2-7 TRBV4-1 TGCGCCAGCAGCCAAGGGGCCAGGACTAGCGGCCCCAACGAGCAGTACTTC CASSQGARTSGPNEQYF